One sample yielded the 32 T cell receptor beta chains listed below, sequenced in a study of a mutant IDH1 vaccine in newly diagnosed glioma. Generated by immunoSEQ multiplex PCR, the TCRdb table keeps only in-frame clones and is missing some. This repertoire shows around 32,000 clones, about 80% found once; its top ten account for 3.2%. As for time point: week 35, safety follow-up. Each dose of the vaccine consisted of 300 ug of mutant IDH1 20-mer peptide, with topical imiquimod. These TCRs' antigens remain unknown. Sample: PBMCs, taken from a glioma patient whose treatment included an IDH1 peptide vaccine. The receptors were gathered from a middle-aged man with glioma. Some clones in this sample may be carry-over from other donors' samples.

The rearrangement joins TRBV29-1 to TRBJ1-2, with 7 positions matching TRBD1. The germline V gene encodes CDR1 SQVTM and CDR2 ANQGSEA. The CDR3 covers 16 residues. Germline trimming cut 3 bases from V and 3 bases from J; bases unmatched to any gene: 13. The CDR3 nucleotides are TGCAGCGTTGATCGGGGCGACAGGGTATGGGACTATGGCTACACCTTC. This encodes CSVDRGDRVWDYGYTF.

The chain carries TRBV5-1 and TRBJ1-4; D is unresolved. The CDR3 length is 13 residues. V was shortened by 4 bases and J by 5 bases, with 9 bases between the two germline ends. CDR1 and CDR2 from the germline V gene are SGHRS and YFSETQ. The chain's CDR3 is CASSPGANEKLFF. DNA for the CDR3: TGCGCCAGCAGCCCCGGAGCAAATGAAAAACTGTTTTTT.

The chain carries TRBV5-4 and TRBJ1-1, with 8 bases that match TRBD1. The CDR3 length is 15 residues. The junction had 10 bases not matched to a gene; V was cut back by 4 bases and J by 5 bases. Germline CDR1 reads SGHNT; CDR2 reads YYREEE (reference sequence). Here the CDR3 DNA reads TGTGCCAGCAGCCCGACCCGGACAGGGAGGACTGAAGCTTTCTTT. It specifies CASSPTRTGRTEAFF.

The chain has TRBV7-6 and TRBJ2-1, with D possibly matching TRBD1 (5 bases). V lost 0 bases and J 8 bases, leaving 14 bases between the germline ends. There are 15 residues in the CDR3. Looked up from germline, CDR1 is SGHVS and CDR2 is FNYEAQ. CDR3 sequence (DNA): TGTGCCAGCAGCTTAGCCCCAGGGATTGGCGATGAGCAGTTCTTC. This gives the protein CASSLAPGIGDEQFF.

The chain carries TRBV6-5 and TRBJ1-2; D may be TRBD1 (5 bases). The CDR3 totals 11 residues. V was cut by 6 bases and J by 10 bases, with 12 bases left in between. Per germline, CDR1 MNHEY and CDR2 SVGAGI. CDR3 DNA sequence: TGTGCCAGCAGCTCCGGGACTGACTACACCTTC. This codes for CASSSGTDYTF.

This clone was observed a handful of times. CDR3 protein: CASSECIRNRGGYTF. CDR3 bases: TGTGCCAGCAGTGAATGTATTAGGAATCGCGGTGGCTACACCTTC. The chain employs TRBV25-1 and TRBJ1-2; D gene unclear. The germline V gene encodes CDR1 MGHDK and CDR2 SYGVNS. CDR3 length: 15 residues. The V end lost 1 base, the J end lost 7 bases, and 16 bases lay between the germline ends.

The V gene is TRBV27, the J gene TRBJ1-1, with D maybe TRBD1 (5 bases). There are 12 residues in the CDR3. The germline gives CDR1 MNHEY, CDR2 SMNVEV (reference sequence). Trimming took off 3 bases at V and 6 bases at J, with 8 bases between the two ends. In nucleotides, the CDR3 is TGTGCCAGCAGTTTGCGGGGCGCTGAAGCTTTCTTT. Its translation is CASSLRGAEAFF.

This sequence joins TRBV5-1 and TRBJ1-1; D unclear. Between the trimmed V and J ends, which lost 4 bases and 2 bases, there was a span of 9 bases. The CDR3 has 13 residues. Germline-derived CDR1 and CDR2 are SGHRS and YFSETQ. CDR3 protein: CASSPGANTEAFF. CDR3 nucleotide sequence: TGCGCCAGCAGCCCCGGCGCTAACACTGAAGCTTTCTTT.

The chain has TRBV5-1 and TRBJ1-2, with D possibly TRBD1 on 5 matching bases. The CDR3 has 15 residues. The V gene's germline CDR1 is SGHRS and CDR2 YFSETQ. V lost 0 bases and J lost 4, with 13 bases in between. CDR3 region: CASSLVEGRSYGYTF. DNA of the CDR3: TGCGCCAGCAGCTTGGTGGAGGGGAGGTCCTATGGCTACACCTTC.

This chain uses TRBV7-9 with TRBJ1-4; D is unresolved. Trimming removed 2 bases at V and 8 bases at J, with 9 bases between. The CDR3 runs 13 residues. Germline V lookup: CDR1 SEHNR, CDR2 FQNEAQ (reference sequence). The CDR3 coding sequence is TGTGCCAGCAGCTTACCGGTACAAGAAAAACTGTTTTTT. This sequence encodes CASSLPVQEKLFF.

The rearrangement joins TRBV10-3 to TRBJ1-5; maybe TRBD1 (5 bases). Germline CDR1 reads ENHRY; CDR2 reads SYGVKD. Trimming left V 3 bases short and J 1 base short, with 10 bases between. The CDR3 length is 15 residues. CDR3 residues: CAISEGVRSNQPQHF. The CDR3 DNA follows: TGTGCCATCAGTGAAGGGGTGAGGAGCAATCAGCCCCAGCATTTT.

The J gene is TRBJ2-5, the V gene TRBV2; possibly TRBD1 for D (6 bases). The CDR3 totals 12 residues. Germline V lookup: CDR1 SNHLY, CDR2 FYNNEI. Between the trimmed V and J ends, which lost 8 bases and 5 bases, there was a span of 12 bases. CDR3 nucleotide sequence: TGTGCCAGCCAAACAGGGCCGGAGACCCAGTACTTC. Protein product: CASQTGPETQYF.

This clone was observed a handful of times. V and J are TRBV19 and TRBJ2-7; D assignment may be TRBD1 or TRBD2 (5 bases each). The CDR3 is made up of 13 amino acids. V dropped 5 bases and J dropped 3 bases, with 11 bases sitting between them. Germline V gives CDR1 LNHDA, CDR2 SQIVND (reference sequence). For the CDR3, the DNA is TGTGCCAGTAGTGTGGGGACGGTCTACGAGCAGTACTTC. It is translated as CASSVGTVYEQYF.

This chain joins TRBV30 and TRBJ2-7; D may be TRBD1 (6 bases). The CDR3 sequence is 13 residues long. V shed 2 bases and J shed 2 bases, with 10 bases lying between them. The V gene's germline CDR1 is GTSNPN and CDR2 SVGIG (reference sequence). CDR3 sequence reads: CAWSKDRAYEQYF. The CDR3 DNA reads as TGTGCCTGGAGTAAGGACAGAGCCTACGAGCAGTACTTC.

The chain links TRBV5-1 to TRBJ2-1; D may be TRBD2 (6 bases). V was clipped by 4 bases and J by 6 bases, with 8 bases between them. Looked up from germline, CDR1 is SGHRS and CDR2 is YFSETQ. This CDR3 has 12 residues. The CDR3 sequence is CASSGDFNEQFF. The CDR3 DNA is TGCGCCAGCAGCGGGGACTTCAATGAGCAGTTCTTC.

J is TRBJ1-2 and V is TRBV21-1. TRBV21-1 is assigned pseudogene status. This CDR3 is built from 16 residues. The CDR3 region is CASSPPGQPRNYGYTF. The CDR3 region has the DNA TGTGCCAGCAGCCCCCCCGGCCAGCCGAGGAACTATGGCTACACCTTC.

The chain combines TRBV6-1 with TRBJ1-1, with D possibly TRBD1 on 5 matching bases. The germline gives CDR1 MNHNS, CDR2 SASEGT. The CDR3 length is 13 residues. V gave up 3 bases and J gave up 8 bases, with 13 bases separating them. The CDR3 loop reads CASSDRDRGEAFF. The CDR3 coding sequence is TGTGCCAGCAGTGACCGGGACCGGGGAGAAGCTTTCTTT.

The CDR3 region has the DNA TGTGCCAGCCGAATGACTGACAGGGACACTGAAGCTTTCTTT. It yields the protein CASRMTDRDTEAFF. The V gene is TRBV6-5, the J gene TRBJ1-1; 7 positions match TRBD1. J was trimmed by 3 bases and V by 8 bases; bases with no gene match: 9. The CDR3 runs 14 residues. Germline CDR1 is MNHEY and CDR2 is SVGAGI.

The V gene is TRBV7-6, the J gene TRBJ1-5; TRBD1 aligns across 8 bases. CDR3 length: 18 residues. J was trimmed by 0 bases and V by 4 bases; bases with no gene match: 11. CDR1 and CDR2 from the germline V gene are SGHVS and FNYEAQ. CDR3 sequence: CASSSRPGGQGSNQPQHF. The CDR3 bases are TGTGCCAGCAGCTCCCGACCCGGCGGACAGGGTAGCAATCAGCCCCAGCATTTT.

This chain joins TRBV4-3 and TRBJ2-7; no firm D call. CDR1 LGHNA and CDR2 YSLEER come from the germline V gene. Trimming left V 1 base short and J 3 bases short, with 13 bases between. There are 15 residues in the CDR3. The CDR3 sequence: CASSQGIGSVYEQYF. For the CDR3, the DNA is TGCGCCAGCAGCCAAGGGATAGGGTCGGTCTACGAGCAGTACTTC.

The chain employs TRBV30 and TRBJ2-7, with 7 bases lining up with TRBD1. The CDR3 spans 15 residues. Germline loops: CDR1 GTSNPN, CDR2 SVGIG (reference sequence). The junction had 10 bases not matched to a gene; V was cut back by 5 bases and J by 0 bases. CDR3 sequence: CAWGGVGTVSYEQYF. The DNA for the CDR3 is TGTGCCTGGGGTGGGGTCGGGACAGTCTCCTACGAGCAGTACTTC.

CDR3 loop: CSLRDNLNTEAFF. The DNA of the CDR3 is TGCAGCTTAAGGGACAACTTGAACACTGAAGCTTTCTTT. V and J are TRBV29-1 and TRBJ1-1; tentatively, D is TRBD1 (6 bases). From germline, CDR1 is SQVTM and CDR2 ANQGSEA. The V gene lost 8 bases and the J gene lost 0 bases, with 13 bases spanning the gap. CDR3 length: 13 residues.

This clone was recorded once. The chain combines TRBV6-5 with TRBJ1-1; D unclear. CDR1 is MNHEY, CDR2 SVGAGI, per germline. The CDR3 has 14 amino acids. V lost 4 bases and J lost 0, with 9 bases in between. CDR3 in amino acids: CASSLRRMNTEAFF. CDR3 coding DNA: TGTGCCAGCAGTTTGCGACGAATGAACACTGAAGCTTTCTTT.

This chain's CDR3 is CASSFWDSSYEQYF. Written as DNA, the CDR3 is TGTGCCAGCAGCTTTTGGGATTCCTCCTACGAGCAGTACTTC. V gene TRBV7-9 combines with J gene TRBJ2-7; no definite D call. Germline V lookup: CDR1 SEHNR, CDR2 FQNEAQ (reference sequence). The CDR3 has 14 residues. V was pared by 3 bases and J by 0 bases, with 9 bases between.

V gene TRBV9 combines with J gene TRBJ2-7, with D perhaps TRBD2 (5 bases). Looked up from germline, CDR1 is SGDLS and CDR2 is YYNGEE. CDR3 length: 12 amino acids. The germline V and J ends were trimmed by 4 bases and 6 bases, with 11 bases remaining between them. The CDR3 protein is CASSPLGGEQYF. The DNA for the CDR3 is TGTGCCAGCAGCCCTCTAGGAGGCGAGCAGTACTTC. The full variable domain, completed using reference TRBV9 and TRBJ2-7, is DSGVTQTPKHLITATGQRVTLRCSPRSGDLSVYWYQQSLDQGLQFLIQYYNGEERAKGNILERFSAQQFPDLHSELNLSSLELGDSALYFCASSPLGGEQYFGPGTRLTVT.

The rearrangement links TRBV7-9 to TRBJ1-2; D remains unclear. Per the germline V gene, CDR1 is SEHNR and CDR2 is FQNEAQ (reference sequence). The CDR3 consists of 16 residues. Trimming stripped 1 base from V and 7 bases from J, with 19 bases between. The DNA for the CDR3 is TGTGCCAGCAGCTTAGGTGGCGGGCGGAACTATCGTGGCTACACCTTC. This codes for CASSLGGGRNYRGYTF.

The chain links TRBV7-9 to TRBJ1-6; 7 nucleotides align to TRBD1. CDR1 is SEHNR and CDR2 is FQNEAQ in the germline V gene (reference sequence). V gave up 5 bases and J gave up 8 bases; unmatched junction bases: 9. The CDR3 sequence is 15 residues long. CDR3 DNA sequence: TGTGCCAGCAGCATAAGACAGGGCCGGGATTCACCCCTCCACTTT. This sequence encodes CASSIRQGRDSPLHF.

The genes are TRBV7-2 and TRBJ1-6, with TRBD1 matching over 9 bases. CDR3 length: 15 amino acids. The V gene's germline CDR1 is SGHTA and CDR2 FQGNSA. V was pared by 5 bases and J by 10 bases, with 9 bases of the junction left unmatched. CDR3 sequence (DNA): TGTGCCAGCAGCCAGGACAGGGGAGGTCGGTCACCCCTCCACTTT. Protein sequence: CASSQDRGGRSPLHF.

This CDR3 is CAWSVSMGEAFF. The DNA for the CDR3 is TGTGCCTGGAGTGTAAGCATGGGAGAAGCTTTCTTT. The chain is built from TRBV30 and TRBJ1-1; D is undetermined. Trimming took off 0 bases at V and 8 bases at J, with 10 bases between the two ends. Germline V CDR1 and CDR2: GTSNPN, SVGIG (reference sequence). The CDR3 is 12 amino acids. Filled out from reference TRBV30 and TRBJ1-1, the complete variable domain reads SQTIHQWPATLVQPVGSPLSLECTVEGTSNPNLYWYRQAAGRGLQLLFYSVGIGQISSEVPQNLSASRPQDRQFILSSKKLLLSDSGFYLCAWSVSMGEAFFGQGTRLTVV.

J is TRBJ1-1 and V is TRBV11-2; possibly TRBD1 for D (5 bases). Germline CDR1 SGHAT, CDR2 FQNNGV. The V gene lost 1 base and the J gene lost 1 base, with 13 bases spanning the gap. The length of the CDR3 is 16 residues. DNA of the CDR3: TGTGCCAGCAGCTTAGGTCCGGGTACAGGGAACACTGAAGCTTTCTTT. This encodes CASSLGPGTGNTEAFF. The full variable domain, in which reference TRBV11-2 and TRBJ1-1 provide the parts outside the CDR3, is EAGVAQSPRYKIIEKRQSVAFWCNPISGHATLYWYQQILGQGPKLLIQFQNNGVVDDSQLPKDRFSAERLKGVDSTLKIQPAKLEDSAVYLCASSLGPGTGNTEAFFGQGTRLTVV.

The rearrangement joins TRBV7-9 to TRBJ2-7; D unclear. With 0 bases removed from V and 3 bases from J, the gap between germline ends came to 6 bases. The CDR3 contains 13 residues. From germline, CDR1 is SEHNR and CDR2 FQNEAQ (reference sequence). The CDR3 DNA is TGTGCCAGCAGCTTAGCCCAACACTACGAGCAGTACTTC. Amino acids: CASSLAQHYEQYF. Supplemented by reference TRBV7-9 and TRBJ2-7, the full variable domain reads DTGVSQNPRHKITKRGQNVTFRCDPISEHNRLYWYRQTLGQGPEFLTYFQNEAQLEKSRLLSDRFSAERPKGSFSTLEIQRTEQGDSAMYLCASSLAQHYEQYFGPGTRLTVT.

The rearrangement uses TRBV7-8 and TRBJ1-1; tentative D call: TRBD1 (6 bases). With 4 bases removed from V and 5 bases from J, the gap between germline ends came to 17 bases. Germline V gene lookup returns CDR1 SGHVS and CDR2 FQNEAQ. The CDR3 spans 15 residues. The chain's CDR3 is CASSSLGQPGTEAFF. The CDR3 coding sequence is TGTGCCAGCAGCTCCCTCGGACAGCCAGGGACTGAAGCTTTCTTT. Combining the CDR3 with reference TRBV7-8 and TRBJ1-1 gives the whole variable domain GAGVSQSPRYKVAKRGQDVALRCDPISGHVSLFWYQQALGQGPEFLTYFQNEAQLDKSGLPSDRFFAERPEGSVSTLKIQRTQQEDSAVYLCASSSLGQPGTEAFFGQGTRLTVV.